These T cell receptor beta chains were read from a single sample in a study of blood T cell repertoires in COVID-19. The method was immunoSEQ multiplex PCR; TCRdb's version includes in-frame clones alone and lacks a portion of them. The sample lists about 100,000 clones; 91% were seen once. The sequencing input was peripheral blood. The receptors were gathered from a man between 18 and 35 years old with acute or convalescent COVID-19. The CDR3 runs from the conserved cysteine through the conserved F or W. The D gene is left open where the match is weak.

d_call: NA; v_call: TRBV5-1; cdr3_aa: CASSLDRPVDTIYF
d_call: TRBD1; v_call: TRBV24-1; cdr3_aa: CATSDRQGLDTGELFF
d_call: NA; v_call: TRBV11-3; cdr3_aa: CASSLGLGGFNEQFF
d_call: TRBD1; v_call: TRBV30; cdr3_aa: CAWSVRATGGRYEQYF
d_call: NA; v_call: TRBV6-6; cdr3_aa: CASSYQGPGANVLTF
d_call: NA; v_call: TRBV5-1; cdr3_aa: CASSLEGPSGGYTF
d_call: TRBD1; v_call: TRBV2; cdr3_aa: CARTSGTGNTEAFF
d_call: NA; v_call: TRBV24-1; cdr3_aa: CATSDPRVVKTDGGYTF
d_call: NA; v_call: TRBV6-1; cdr3_aa: CASSETGNQPQHF
d_call: NA; v_call: TRBV6-5; cdr3_aa: CASSPGGHNNQPQHF
d_call: NA; v_call: TRBV6-2/TRBV6-3; cdr3_aa: CASSPPIAYTQYF
d_call: NA; v_call: TRBV9; cdr3_aa: CASSVDQYGYTF
d_call: TRBD2; v_call: TRBV20-1; cdr3_aa: CSASLRSGRADNEQFF
d_call: NA; v_call: TRBV2; cdr3_aa: CATFRIKLNEQYF
d_call: TRBD2; v_call: TRBV5-5; cdr3_aa: CASSPPSGGAADTQYF
d_call: TRBD1; v_call: TRBV11-3; cdr3_aa: CASSLALGDSAYNEQFF
d_call: TRBD1; v_call: TRBV5-1; cdr3_aa: CASSRGQGDTEAFF
d_call: TRBD1; v_call: TRBV4-1; cdr3_aa: CASSQETTGGLDEQYF
d_call: NA; v_call: TRBV18; cdr3_aa: CASSPRGRFHNSPLHF
d_call: NA; v_call: TRBV11-3; cdr3_aa: CASSLDSGATGELFF
d_call: NA; v_call: TRBV13; cdr3_aa: CASSLATGSSSGQGHGSQRFF
d_call: NA; v_call: TRBV6-5; cdr3_aa: CASRKKGTPNEKLFF
d_call: NA; v_call: TRBV5-4; cdr3_aa: CASSFSIVRAGYTF
d_call: TRBD2; v_call: TRBV7-9; cdr3_aa: CASSLAGTSDTGELFF
d_call: TRBD1; v_call: TRBV19; cdr3_aa: CASSMDTDRVGAEAFF
d_call: TRBD1; v_call: TRBV11-2; cdr3_aa: CASSLVPIQGAPTGELFF
d_call: TRBD2; v_call: TRBV30; cdr3_aa: CAWSVPGLAGEFGEQFF
d_call: NA; v_call: TRBV9; cdr3_aa: CASNPQVSGNTIYF
d_call: TRBD1; v_call: TRBV9; cdr3_aa: CASSAGTGSSYEQYF
d_call: NA; v_call: TRBV24-1; cdr3_aa: CATSHPRGGIRDKLYF
d_call: TRBD1; v_call: TRBV6-5; cdr3_aa: CASSYSDRGTEAFF
d_call: TRBD1; v_call: TRBV27; cdr3_aa: CASSLGQGSFETQYF
d_call: NA; v_call: TRBV6-6; cdr3_aa: CASSYGTAKNIQYF
d_call: TRBD2; v_call: TRBV6-5; cdr3_aa: CASSSSSGGAAGELFF
d_call: TRBD1; v_call: TRBV5-1; cdr3_aa: CASSPGWGLAQGLNTEAFF
d_call: TRBD1; v_call: TRBV6-6; cdr3_aa: CASSYRQGFDEQYF
d_call: NA; v_call: TRBV6-5; cdr3_aa: CASSSRGSLSSYEQYF
d_call: TRBD1; v_call: TRBV5-1; cdr3_aa: CASSLLTGGAGAYEQYF
d_call: TRBD1; v_call: TRBV7-9; cdr3_aa: CASSGRDSLKSQYF
d_call: NA; v_call: TRBV19; cdr3_aa: CASSISGAKYSNQPQHF
d_call: NA; v_call: TRBV5-1; cdr3_aa: CASSIQGGVGSEKLFF
d_call: NA; v_call: TRBV24-1; cdr3_aa: CATSALYEQYF
d_call: TRBD1; v_call: TRBV14; cdr3_aa: CASSQTGGYGYTF
d_call: NA; v_call: TRBV2; cdr3_aa: CASSELGLRNTEAFF
d_call: NA; v_call: TRBV5-1; cdr3_aa: CASSLDQGGANEKLFF
d_call: NA; v_call: TRBV11-2; cdr3_aa: CASSLDQRALDTEAFF
d_call: TRBD1; v_call: TRBV19; cdr3_aa: CASRYSGQNYEQYF
d_call: TRBD2; v_call: TRBV9; cdr3_aa: CASKLAGGSTGELFF
d_call: TRBD1; v_call: TRBV3-1/TRBV3-2; cdr3_aa: CASSQTTGGTEAFF
d_call: TRBD1; v_call: TRBV6-5; cdr3_aa: CASTQDRVAYGYTF
d_call: TRBD1; v_call: TRBV19; cdr3_aa: CASKGQIYSNQPQHF
d_call: NA; v_call: TRBV18; cdr3_aa: CASSPPRSTATYSGNTIYF
d_call: NA; v_call: TRBV6-6; cdr3_aa: CASSSSGGRGSYEQYF
d_call: TRBD1; v_call: TRBV5-1; cdr3_aa: CASSLTADRGFTDTQYF
d_call: NA; v_call: TRBV5-1; cdr3_aa: CASSLEGVGKLFF